The 18 T cell receptor beta chains below all came from one sample that was sequenced in a study of blood T cells in healthy people across ages. Using a J-beta primer mix together with a sample-barcoded 5' primer, a second PCR was run for roughly 6 to 12 cycles. TCRdb passed the 5' RACE reads through MiXCR, listing each CDR3 protein once. The repertoire holds around 870,000 distinct CDR3 sequences, with 29% as singletons. The material sequenced was blood. These receptor sequences come from a woman at least 80 years old in good health.

As for this clonotype: A read error may be the cause here, since a much bigger clone is one base away. The chain is built from TRBV5-1 and TRBJ2-3, with 8 bases matching TRBD2. CDR1 and CDR2 (germline): SGHRS, YFSETQ. The length of the CDR3 is 15 residues. CDR3: CAGSRGGTNTDTQYF. CDR3 in DNA: TGCGCCGGCAGCCGGGGGGGGACTAACACAGATACGCAGTATTTT.

Concerning this clonotype: A read error may be the cause here, since a much bigger clone is one base away. The chain uses TRBV24-1 and TRBJ2-7, with unresolved D. The closer fit of TRBJ2-4 to the DNA end suggests the J call may be wrong. Looked up from germline, CDR1 is KGHDR and CDR2 is SFDVKD. There are 15 residues in the CDR3. The CDR3 here is CATSDSRRNKNIQYF. In DNA, the CDR3 is TGTGCCACCAGTGATTCCCGACGGAACAAAAACATTCAGTACTTC.

This clonotype turned up a few times. This chain uses TRBV12-5 with TRBJ1-1; D gene ambiguous. The CDR3 totals 12 residues. The germline V and J ends were trimmed by 1 base and 7 bases, with 7 bases remaining between them. Germline CDR1 LGHNT, CDR2 FRNRAP. The CDR3 DNA follows: TGTGCTAGTGGTTTGGAAGAAGGTGAAGCTTTCTTT. Protein sequence: CASGLEEGEAFF.

This clonotype was detected many times. The V gene is TRBV7-2, the J gene TRBJ1-4; 8 positions match TRBD1. The length of the CDR3 is 17 residues. The V gene end was trimmed by 3 bases and the J gene end by 0 bases; junction bases not matched to a gene: 6. Germline CDR1 is SGHTA and CDR2 is FQGNSA. The DNA for the CDR3 is TGTGCCAGCAGCTTCGGACAGGGAGGGGCAACTAATGAAAAACTGTTTTTT. Translation: CASSFGQGGATNEKLFF.

This chain joins TRBV19 and TRBJ1-1; 9 positions match TRBD1. The CDR3 has 13 amino acids. Germline CDR1 and CDR2: LNHDA and SQIVND (reference sequence). The V segment lost 6 bases and the J segment 5 bases; nucleotides outside the gene matches: 4. The CDR3 region is CASRGTGQTEAFF. CDR3 DNA: TGTGCCAGTAGGGGGACAGGGCAAACTGAAGCTTTCTTT.

At least ten counts were recorded for this clonotype. V usage is TRBV4-1 and J usage is TRBJ1-2, with D maybe TRBD1 (6 bases). V shed 0 bases and J shed 8 bases, with 19 bases lying between them. Germline V gene sequence: CDR1 MGHRA, CDR2 YSYEKL. The CDR3 consists of 16 residues. This CDR3 reads CASSQETRGLRGGYTF. The CDR3 nucleotides read TGCGCCAGCAGCCAAGAGACCAGGGGCCTCCGGGGAGGCTACACCTTC.

A word on this clonotype: At one of its ends the junction is not consistent with the germline gene, which may arise from a read error. The rearrangement uses TRBV3-1 and TRBJ2-2, with D maybe TRBD1 (5 bases). Looked up from germline, CDR1 is LGHDT and CDR2 is YNNKEL (reference sequence). This CDR3 is 15 amino acids long. The CDR3 nucleotides read TGTGCCTGCAGCCGTAAAGACAGACTCACCGGGGAGCTGTTTTTT. It yields the protein CACSRKDRLTGELFF.

The rearrangement uses TRBV9 and TRBJ2-3; no reliable D call. The germline gives CDR1 SGDLS, CDR2 YYNGEE. This CDR3 is 15 amino acids long. Trimming took 4 bases from V and 5 from J, leaving 17 bases between them. CDR3 sequence: CASSLLARRGDTQYF. CDR3 DNA: TGTGCCAGCAGCCTCTTGGCCCGGAGAGGAGATACGCAGTATTTT.

This clonotype was detected only a few times. A read error may explain this, as a much larger clone is one base away. The V call is TRBV7-2, the J call TRBJ2-7, with D perhaps matching TRBD1 (5 bases). The V gene lost 5 bases and the J gene lost 2 bases, with 10 bases spanning the gap. The CDR3 sequence is 13 residues long. Per germline, CDR1 SGHTA and CDR2 FQGNSA. CDR3 nucleotides: TGTGCCAGCAGCCATAAGGGGCCCTACGAGCAGTACTTC. Translated, it gives CASSHKGPYEQYF. Based on the CDR3 plus reference TRBV7-2 and TRBJ2-7, the full variable domain is GAGVSQSPSNKVTEKGKDVELRCDPISGHTALYWYRQSLGQGLEFLIYFQGNSAPDKSGLPSDRFSAERTGGSVSTLTIQRTQQEDSAVYLCASSHKGPYEQYFGPGTRLTVT.

This clonotype was recorded at least ten times. The J gene is TRBJ2-1, the V gene TRBV20-1; a possible D gene is TRBD2 (5 bases). The germline gives CDR1 DFQATT, CDR2 SNEGSKA (reference sequence). This CDR3 is built from 14 residues. Trimming took 3 bases from V and 6 from J, leaving 15 bases between them. CDR3 in amino acids: CSASSPASSNEQFF. CDR3 in DNA: TGCAGTGCTAGCTCCCCGGCTAGCAGCAATGAGCAGTTCTTC.

This clonotype was counted many times. The rearrangement joins TRBV29-1 to TRBJ2-3, with D perhaps TRBD1 (6 bases). CDR3 size: 14 residues. Trimming cost V 7 bases and J 0 bases, with 14 bases left between them. Per the germline V gene, CDR1 is SQVTM and CDR2 is ANQGSEA. CDR3 protein: CSGTTGASTDTQYF. Here the CDR3 DNA reads TGCAGCGGGACGACAGGAGCTAGCACAGATACGCAGTATTTT.

This clonotype was observed a single time. The CDR3 end shows no conserved phenylalanine or tryptophan, and so a read error is likely. The DNA is omitted, as the CDR3 cannot be located on it reliably, and the CDR3 follows TCRdb's listing. The CDR3 is CASSPRRGRVQKHSVL. The genes are TRBV5-1 and TRBJ2-4; TRBD1, the table's D call, was not compared with the DNA. With termini counted, the CDR3 has 16 amino acids. Germline V gives CDR1 SGHRS, CDR2 YFSETQ.

This clonotype occurred many times. This chain uses TRBV3-1 with TRBJ2-1; 10 bases match TRBD2. Germline lookup yields CDR1 LGHDT and CDR2 YNNKEL (reference sequence). The CDR3 runs to 16 residues. The V gene end was trimmed by 2 bases and the J gene end by 8 bases; junction bases not matched to a gene: 9. Here the CDR3 DNA reads TGTGCCAGCAGCCAAACAAGCGGGGGGGCAAACTATGAGCAGTTCTTC. It yields the protein CASSQTSGGANYEQFF.

The sample holds many counts of this clonotype. Compared with germline, one end of the junction differs, possibly owing to a read error. The rearrangement links TRBV7-7 to TRBJ2-5; D gene uncertain. The germline gives CDR1 SSHAT, CDR2 FNYEAQ (reference sequence). The CDR3 length is 13 residues. The CDR3 sequence: CASSLVDQETQYF. The CDR3 coding sequence is TGTGCTAGCAGCTTAGTAGACCAAGAGACCCAGTACTTC. The full variable domain, in which reference TRBV7-7 and TRBJ2-5 provide the parts outside the CDR3, is GAGVSQSPRYKVTKRGQDVTLRCDPISSHATLYWYQQALGQGPEFLTYFNYEAQPDKSGLPSDRFSAERPEGSISTLTIQRTEQRDSAMYRCASSLVDQETQYFGPGTRLLVL.

The V and J genes are TRBV6-2 or TRBV6-3 and TRBJ2-3, with TRBD2 as a possible D gene (6 bases). The CDR3 totals 13 residues. Trimming left V 6 bases short and J 10 bases short, with 17 bases between. The germline V gene has CDR1 MNHEY and CDR2 SVGEGT. CDR3 amino acids: CASRAGGDVPQYF. The CDR3 DNA reads TGTGCCAGCAGAGCCGGGGGAGACGTCCCGCAGTATTTT.

This clonotype was seen ten or more times. This chain uses TRBV6-2 or TRBV6-3 with TRBJ2-6, with D hard to call. Germline loops: CDR1 MNHEY, CDR2 SVGEGT. This CDR3 has 15 residues. Trimming removed 1 base at V and 0 bases at J, with 4 bases between. The CDR3, as DNA: TGTGCCAGCAGTTACTATCACTCTGGGGCCAACGTCCTGACTTTC. Residues: CASSYYHSGANVLTF.

This clonotype was observed a handful of times. The chain joins TRBV3-1 to TRBJ1-2; possibly TRBD1 for D (5 bases). This CDR3 contains 16 residues. Trimming removed 3 bases from V and 4 bases from J, with 18 bases in between. Germline CDR1 is LGHDT and CDR2 is YNNKEL (reference sequence). The CDR3 loop is CASSQSGGRGGYGYTF. The CDR3 bases are TGTGCCAGCAGCCAGAGCGGGGGACGAGGTGGCTATGGCTACACCTTC.

This clonotype was seen ten or more times. The chain couples TRBV25-1 to TRBJ2-3; TRBD1 matches 10 bases. The J segment lost 0 bases and the V segment lost 2 bases, leaving 5 bases of the junction unmatched. Germline V gives CDR1 MGHDK, CDR2 SYGVNS. The CDR3 spans 17 residues. CDR3 sequence: CASSEHRDRGSTDTQYF. CDR3 nucleotides: TGTGCCAGCAGTGAACATAGGGACAGGGGTAGCACAGATACGCAGTATTTT.